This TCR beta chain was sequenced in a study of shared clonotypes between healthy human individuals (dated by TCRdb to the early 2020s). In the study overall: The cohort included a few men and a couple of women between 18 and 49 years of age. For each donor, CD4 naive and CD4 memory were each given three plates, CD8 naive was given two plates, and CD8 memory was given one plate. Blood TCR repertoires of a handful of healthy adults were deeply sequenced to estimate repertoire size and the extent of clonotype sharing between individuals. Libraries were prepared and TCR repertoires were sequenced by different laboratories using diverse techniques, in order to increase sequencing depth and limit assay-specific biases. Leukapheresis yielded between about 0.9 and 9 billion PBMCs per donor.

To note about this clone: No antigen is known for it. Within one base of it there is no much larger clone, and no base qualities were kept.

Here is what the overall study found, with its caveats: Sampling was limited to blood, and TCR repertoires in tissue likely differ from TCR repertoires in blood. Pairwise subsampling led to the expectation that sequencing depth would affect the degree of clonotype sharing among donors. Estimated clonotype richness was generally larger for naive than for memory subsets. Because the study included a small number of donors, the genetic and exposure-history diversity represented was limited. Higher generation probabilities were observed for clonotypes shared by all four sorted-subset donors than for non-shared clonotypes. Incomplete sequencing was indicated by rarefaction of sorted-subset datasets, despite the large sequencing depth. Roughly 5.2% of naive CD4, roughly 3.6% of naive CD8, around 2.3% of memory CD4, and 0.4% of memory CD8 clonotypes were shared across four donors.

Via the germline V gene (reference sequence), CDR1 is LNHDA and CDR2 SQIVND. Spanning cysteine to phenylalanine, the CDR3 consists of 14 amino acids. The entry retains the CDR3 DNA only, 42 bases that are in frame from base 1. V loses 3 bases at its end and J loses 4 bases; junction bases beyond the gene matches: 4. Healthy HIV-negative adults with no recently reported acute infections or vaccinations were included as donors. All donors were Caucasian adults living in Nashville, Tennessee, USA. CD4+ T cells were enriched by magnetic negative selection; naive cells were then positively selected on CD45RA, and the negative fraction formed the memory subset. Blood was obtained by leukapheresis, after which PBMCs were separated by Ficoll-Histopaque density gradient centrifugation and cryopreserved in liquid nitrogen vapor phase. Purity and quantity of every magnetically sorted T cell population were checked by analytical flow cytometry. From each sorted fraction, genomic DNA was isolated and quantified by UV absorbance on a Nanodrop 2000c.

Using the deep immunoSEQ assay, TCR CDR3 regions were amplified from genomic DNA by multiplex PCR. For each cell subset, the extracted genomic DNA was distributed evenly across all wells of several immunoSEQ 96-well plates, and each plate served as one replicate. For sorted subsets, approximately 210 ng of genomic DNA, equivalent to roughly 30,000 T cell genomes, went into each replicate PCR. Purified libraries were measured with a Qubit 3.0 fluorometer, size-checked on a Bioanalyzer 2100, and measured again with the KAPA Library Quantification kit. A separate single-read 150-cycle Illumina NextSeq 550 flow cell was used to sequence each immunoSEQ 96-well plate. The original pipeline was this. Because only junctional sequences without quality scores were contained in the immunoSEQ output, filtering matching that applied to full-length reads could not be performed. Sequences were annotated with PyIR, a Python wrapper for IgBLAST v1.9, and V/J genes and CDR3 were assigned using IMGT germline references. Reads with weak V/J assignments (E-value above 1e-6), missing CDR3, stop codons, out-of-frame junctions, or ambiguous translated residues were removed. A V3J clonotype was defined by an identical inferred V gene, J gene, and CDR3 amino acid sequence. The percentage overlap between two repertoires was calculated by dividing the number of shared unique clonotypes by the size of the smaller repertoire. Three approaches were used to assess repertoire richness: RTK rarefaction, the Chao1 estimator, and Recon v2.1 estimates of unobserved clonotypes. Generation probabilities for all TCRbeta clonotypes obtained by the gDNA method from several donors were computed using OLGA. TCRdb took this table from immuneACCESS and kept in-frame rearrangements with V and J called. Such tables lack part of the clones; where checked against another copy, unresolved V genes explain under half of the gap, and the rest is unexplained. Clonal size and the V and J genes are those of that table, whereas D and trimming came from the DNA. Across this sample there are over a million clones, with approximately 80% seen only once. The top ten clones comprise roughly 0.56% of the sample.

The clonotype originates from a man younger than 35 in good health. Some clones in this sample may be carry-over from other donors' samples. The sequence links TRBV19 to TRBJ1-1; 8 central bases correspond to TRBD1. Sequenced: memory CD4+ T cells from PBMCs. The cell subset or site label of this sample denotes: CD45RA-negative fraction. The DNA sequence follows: TGTGCCAGTAGTATCAGGGGGCGGGCCACTGAAGCTTTCTTT. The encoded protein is CASSIRGRATEAFF.